This TCR beta chain comes out of a study of tumour-infiltrating T cells in Burkitt lymphoma. Turning to the study itself: Survival, overall and progression-free, tracked with productive clonality.

V lost 6 bases to trimming and J lost 0 bases, with 9 bases between them. The CDR3 extends over 13 amino acids. Per the germline V gene, CDR1 is SGHNT and CDR2 is YYREEE (reference sequence). This clone appeared a single time. The assay was immunoSEQ multiplex PCR, and TCRdb's table has in-frame clones only and misses some. Among roughly 15,000 clones listed, approximately 85% were seen once. Specimen: tumor tissue. The source is a human donor with diffuse large B-cell lymphoma. The V call is TRBV5-4, the J call TRBJ1-1; D is unresolved. This CDR3 is CASTPSVNTEAFF. The CDR3 DNA sequence: TGTGCCAGCACCCCTTCTGTGAACACTGAAGCTTTCTTT.